This TCR beta chain originates from a study of blood T cell repertoires in COVID-19. About the study: Donors in the United States, Italy and Spain gave samples during acute or convalescent COVID-19.

The CDR3 is made up of 14 amino acids. V was clipped by 8 bases and J by 4 bases, with 17 bases between them. Germline V CDR1 and CDR2: KGHSH, LQKENI. In the original analysis: Amplifying reference gene primers gave estimates of nucleated cell counts. Libraries were prepared by immunoSEQ multiplex PCR; TCRdb keeps only in-frame clonotypes and omits some of them. The DNA was the basis for D and trimming; V, J and clone size are from that table. The table has fewer than 180,000 clones, roughly 87% seen once. This sequence joins TRBV18 and TRBJ1-1; D possibly corresponds to TRBD1 (5 bases). The sequenced sample was peripheral blood. This TCR came from a woman aged 55-75 years with active or convalescent COVID-19. CDR3 in DNA: TGTGCCAGCCATGGGGGGACGGAGGGCACTGAAGCTTTCTTT. Residues: CASHGGTEGTEAFF.